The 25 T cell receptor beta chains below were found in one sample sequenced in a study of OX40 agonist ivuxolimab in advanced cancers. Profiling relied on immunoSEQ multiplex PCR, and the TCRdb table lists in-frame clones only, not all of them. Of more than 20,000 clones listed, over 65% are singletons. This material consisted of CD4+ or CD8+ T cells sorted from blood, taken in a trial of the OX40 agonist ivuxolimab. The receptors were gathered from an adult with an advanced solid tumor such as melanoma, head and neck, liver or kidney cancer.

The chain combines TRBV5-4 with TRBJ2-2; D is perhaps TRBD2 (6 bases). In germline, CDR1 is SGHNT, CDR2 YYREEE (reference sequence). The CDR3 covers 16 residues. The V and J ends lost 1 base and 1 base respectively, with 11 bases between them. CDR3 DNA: TGTGCCAGCAGCTTGAGCGGGCGGCTGAACACCGGGGAGCTGTTTTTT. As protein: CASSLSGRLNTGELFF.

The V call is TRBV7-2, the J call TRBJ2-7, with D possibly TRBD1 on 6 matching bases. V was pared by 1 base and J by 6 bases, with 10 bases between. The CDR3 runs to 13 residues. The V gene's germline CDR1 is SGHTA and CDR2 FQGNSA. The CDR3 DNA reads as TGTGCCAGCAGCTTAGTCACAGGGTCCGAGCAGTACTTC. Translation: CASSLVTGSEQYF.

CDR3 sequence: CASSRTSGTDTQYF. The CDR3 nucleotides are TGTGCCAGCAGCCGGACTAGCGGCACAGATACGCAGTATTTT. The chain is built from TRBV5-4 and TRBJ2-3; 9 bases are a match to TRBD2. The CDR3 consists of 14 residues. Germline CDR1 is SGHNT and CDR2 is YYREEE (reference sequence). J was trimmed by 1 base and V by 4 bases; bases with no gene match: 1.

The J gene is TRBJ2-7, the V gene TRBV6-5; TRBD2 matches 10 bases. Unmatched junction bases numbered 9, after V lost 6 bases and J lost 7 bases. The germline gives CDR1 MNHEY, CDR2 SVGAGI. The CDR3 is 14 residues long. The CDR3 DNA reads TGTGCCAGCAGCATAAGCGGGAGGGCCGGGGAGCAGTACTTC. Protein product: CASSISGRAGEQYF.

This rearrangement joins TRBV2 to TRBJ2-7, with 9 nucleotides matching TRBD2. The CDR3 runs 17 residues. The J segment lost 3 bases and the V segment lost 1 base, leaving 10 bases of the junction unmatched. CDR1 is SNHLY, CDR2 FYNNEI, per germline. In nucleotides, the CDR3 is TGTGCCAGCAGTGAAGAGTGGACAGCGGGAGGTCTCTACGAGCAGTACTTC. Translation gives CASSEEWTAGGLYEQYF.

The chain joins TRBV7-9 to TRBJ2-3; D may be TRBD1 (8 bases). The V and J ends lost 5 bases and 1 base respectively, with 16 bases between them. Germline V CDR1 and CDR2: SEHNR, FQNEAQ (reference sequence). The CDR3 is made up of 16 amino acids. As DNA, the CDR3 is TGTGCCAGCAGCCAAAGTACAGGGGGGGGCACAGATACGCAGTATTTT. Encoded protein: CASSQSTGGGTDTQYF.

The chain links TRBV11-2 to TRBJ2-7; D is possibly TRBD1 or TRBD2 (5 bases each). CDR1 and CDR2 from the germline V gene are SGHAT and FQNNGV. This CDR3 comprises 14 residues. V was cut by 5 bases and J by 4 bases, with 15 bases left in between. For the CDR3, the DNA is TGTGCCAGCAGCCATCAGGGACGGGGATACGAGCAGTACTTC. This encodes CASSHQGRGYEQYF.

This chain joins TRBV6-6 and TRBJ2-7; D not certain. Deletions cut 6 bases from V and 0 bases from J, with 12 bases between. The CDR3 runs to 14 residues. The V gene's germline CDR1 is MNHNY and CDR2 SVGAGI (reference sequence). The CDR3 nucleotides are TGTGCCAGCAGAACCGAGGACGGCTCCTACGAGCAGTACTTC. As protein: CASRTEDGSYEQYF.

The DNA for the CDR3 is TGTGCCAGCAGTACTCCCCCTCTTTTGGGAGACACTGAAGCTTTCTTT. Translation: CASSTPPLLGDTEAFF. The chain is built from TRBV6-6 and TRBJ1-1; D unresolved. CDR1 is MNHNY and CDR2 is SVGAGI in the germline V gene (reference sequence). Trimming removed 5 bases at V and 3 bases at J, with 19 bases between. CDR3 length equals 16 residues.

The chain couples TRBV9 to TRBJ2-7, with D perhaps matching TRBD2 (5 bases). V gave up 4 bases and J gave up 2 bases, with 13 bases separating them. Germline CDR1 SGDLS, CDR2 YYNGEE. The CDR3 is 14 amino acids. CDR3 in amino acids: CASSPRLRPYEQYF. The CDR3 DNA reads TGTGCCAGCAGCCCACGACTAAGGCCCTACGAGCAGTACTTC.

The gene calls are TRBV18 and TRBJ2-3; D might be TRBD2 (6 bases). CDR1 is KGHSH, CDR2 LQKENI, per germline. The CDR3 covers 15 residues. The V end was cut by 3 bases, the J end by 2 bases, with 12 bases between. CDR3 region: CASSPSGDLTDTQYF. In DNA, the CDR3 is TGTGCCAGCTCACCGTCGGGGGATCTCACAGATACGCAGTATTTT.

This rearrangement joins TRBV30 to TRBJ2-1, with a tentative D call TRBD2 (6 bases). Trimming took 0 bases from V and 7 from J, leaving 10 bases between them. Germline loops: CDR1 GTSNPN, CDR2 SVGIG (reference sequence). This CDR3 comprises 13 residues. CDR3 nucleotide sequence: TGTGCCTGGAGTGTGCGGGATTGGAATGAGCAGTTCTTC. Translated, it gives CAWSVRDWNEQFF. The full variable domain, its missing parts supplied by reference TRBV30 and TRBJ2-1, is SQTIHQWPATLVQPVGSPLSLECTVEGTSNPNLYWYRQAAGRGLQLLFYSVGIGQISSEVPQNLSASRPQDRQFILSSKKLLLSDSGFYLCAWSVRDWNEQFFGPGTRLTVL.

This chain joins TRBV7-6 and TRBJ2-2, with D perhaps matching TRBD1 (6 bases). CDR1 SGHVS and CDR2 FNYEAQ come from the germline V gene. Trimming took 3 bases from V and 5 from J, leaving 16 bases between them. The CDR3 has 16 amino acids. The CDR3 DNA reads TGTGCCAGCAGCTTCGGACAGCCCCCAGGGACCGGGGAGCTGTTTTTT. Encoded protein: CASSFGQPPGTGELFF.

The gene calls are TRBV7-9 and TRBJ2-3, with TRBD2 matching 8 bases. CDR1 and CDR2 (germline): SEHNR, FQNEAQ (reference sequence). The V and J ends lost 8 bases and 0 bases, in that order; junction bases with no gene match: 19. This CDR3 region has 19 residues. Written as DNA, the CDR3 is TGTGCCAGCGGCAGCACTGGACTAGCCCGCACTTCTAGCACAGATACGCAGTATTTT. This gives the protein CASGSTGLARTSSTDTQYF.

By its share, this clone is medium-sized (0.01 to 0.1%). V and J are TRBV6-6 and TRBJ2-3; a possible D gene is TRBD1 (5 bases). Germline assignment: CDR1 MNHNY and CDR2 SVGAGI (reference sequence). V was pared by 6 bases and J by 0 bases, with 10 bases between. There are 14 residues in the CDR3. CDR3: CASSLGVSTDTQYF. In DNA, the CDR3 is TGTGCCAGCAGCCTAGGGGTTAGCACAGATACGCAGTATTTT.

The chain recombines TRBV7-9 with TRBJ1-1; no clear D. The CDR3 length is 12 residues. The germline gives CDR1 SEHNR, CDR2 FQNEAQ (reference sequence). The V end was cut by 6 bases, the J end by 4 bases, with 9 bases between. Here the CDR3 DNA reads TGTGCCAGCAGTTCGGTTCTCACTGAAGCTTTCTTT. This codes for CASSSVLTEAFF.

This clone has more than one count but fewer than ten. CDR3: CASSQDRQALLETQYF. CDR3 sequence (DNA): TGCGCCAGCAGCCAAGATCGGCAGGCATTGCTGGAGACCCAGTACTTC. This chain links TRBV4-1 with TRBJ2-5; D not certain. V was cut by 0 bases and J by 5 bases, with 16 bases left in between. This CDR3 has 16 amino acids. The germline CDR1 and CDR2 sequences are MGHRA and YSYEKL.

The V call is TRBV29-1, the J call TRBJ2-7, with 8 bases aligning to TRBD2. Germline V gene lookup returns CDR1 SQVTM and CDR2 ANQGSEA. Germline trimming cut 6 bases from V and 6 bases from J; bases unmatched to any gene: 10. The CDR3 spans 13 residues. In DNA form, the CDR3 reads TGCAGCGTACCCGGGAGGGAGGGTACCGAGCAGTACTTC. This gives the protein CSVPGREGTEQYF.

The CDR3 region has the DNA TGCGCCAGCAGCGCACTAGCGGGAGGTTACTACAATGAGCAGTTCTTC. This sequence encodes CASSALAGGYYNEQFF. The V gene is TRBV4-1, the J gene TRBJ2-1; 12 nucleotides agree with TRBD2. There are 16 residues in the CDR3. The ends lost 5 bases at V and 3 bases at J; junction bases unmatched: 5. CDR1 is MGHRA and CDR2 is YSYEKL in the germline V gene.

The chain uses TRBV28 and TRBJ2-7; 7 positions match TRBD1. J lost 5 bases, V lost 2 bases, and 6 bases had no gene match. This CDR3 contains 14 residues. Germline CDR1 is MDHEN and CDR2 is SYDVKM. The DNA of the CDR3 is TGTGCCAGCAGTTTAACAGGGGTGGCGGACGAGCAGTACTTC. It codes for CASSLTGVADEQYF.

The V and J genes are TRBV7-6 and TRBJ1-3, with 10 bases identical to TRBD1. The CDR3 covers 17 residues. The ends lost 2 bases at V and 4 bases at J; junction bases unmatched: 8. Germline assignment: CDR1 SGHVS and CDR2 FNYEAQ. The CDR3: CASSLILGTGDGNTIYF. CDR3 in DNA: TGTGCCAGCAGCTTAATTTTGGGGACAGGGGACGGAAACACCATATATTTT. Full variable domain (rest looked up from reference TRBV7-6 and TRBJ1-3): GAGVSQSPRYKVTKRGQDVALRCDPISGHVSLYWYRQALGQGPEFLTYFNYEAQQDKSGLPNDRFSAERPEGSISTLTIQRTEQRDSAMYRCASSLILGTGDGNTIYFGEGSWLTVV.

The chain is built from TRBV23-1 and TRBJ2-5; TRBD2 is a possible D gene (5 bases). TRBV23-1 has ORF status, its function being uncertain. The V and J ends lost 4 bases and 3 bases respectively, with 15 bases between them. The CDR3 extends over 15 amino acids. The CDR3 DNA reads TGCGCCAGCAGTCCAAGGTCGAGGGCCGAAGAGACCCAGTACTTC. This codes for CASSPRSRAEETQYF.

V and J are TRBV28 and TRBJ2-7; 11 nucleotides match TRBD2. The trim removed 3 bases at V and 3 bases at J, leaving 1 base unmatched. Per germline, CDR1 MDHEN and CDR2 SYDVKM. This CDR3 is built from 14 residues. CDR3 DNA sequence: TGTGCCAGCAGTTTGGGGACTAGCGGCTACGAGCAGTACTTC. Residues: CASSLGTSGYEQYF.

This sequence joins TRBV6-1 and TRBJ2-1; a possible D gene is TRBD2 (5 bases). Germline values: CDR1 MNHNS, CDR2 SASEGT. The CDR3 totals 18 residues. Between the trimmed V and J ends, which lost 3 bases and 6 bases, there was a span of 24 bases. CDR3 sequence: CASSESLERKLTLNEQFF. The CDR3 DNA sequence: TGTGCCAGCAGTGAGTCCCTCGAGCGGAAATTAACCCTCAATGAGCAGTTCTTC.

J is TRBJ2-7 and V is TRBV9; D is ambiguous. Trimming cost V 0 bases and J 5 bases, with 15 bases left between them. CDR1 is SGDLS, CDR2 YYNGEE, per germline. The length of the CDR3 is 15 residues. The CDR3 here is CASSVGPTAINEQYF. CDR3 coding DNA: TGTGCCAGCAGCGTAGGGCCCACGGCGATAAACGAGCAGTACTTC.